Sequencing of this TCR beta chain was carried out in a study of radiotherapy plus CTLA-4 blockade in lung cancer. CTLA-4 blockade with ipilimumab, together with focal radiation, was given to patients with chemo-refractory metastatic non-small-cell lung cancer. Study results and caveats: There was expansion of tumor-derived TCR clones in blood after radiotherapy plus ipilimumab. Together with interferon-beta, which increased in serum after radiation, early dynamic changes in blood T cell clones were reportedly the best predictors of response.

The repertoire was sequenced with immunoSEQ multiplex PCR; TCRdb's copy has only in-frame clones and lacks some. The data show about 120,000 clones, 75% to 80% seen once. The germline V gene encodes CDR1 MNHEY and CDR2 SVGAGI. This CDR3 contains 13 residues. Trimming took off 5 bases at V and 2 bases at J, with 10 bases between the two ends. In the case of this clone: Antigen unknown.

The input for sequencing was peripheral blood, taken from a patient treated with radiotherapy plus ipilimumab. This receptor was obtained from a human donor with non-small cell lung cancer who had a partial response to radiotherapy plus ipilimumab. The chain is built from TRBV6-5 and TRBJ2-7, with D unclear. In nucleotides, the CDR3 is TGTGCCAGCAGTGAACTTTCGACCTACGAGCAGTACTTC. This encodes CASSELSTYEQYF.